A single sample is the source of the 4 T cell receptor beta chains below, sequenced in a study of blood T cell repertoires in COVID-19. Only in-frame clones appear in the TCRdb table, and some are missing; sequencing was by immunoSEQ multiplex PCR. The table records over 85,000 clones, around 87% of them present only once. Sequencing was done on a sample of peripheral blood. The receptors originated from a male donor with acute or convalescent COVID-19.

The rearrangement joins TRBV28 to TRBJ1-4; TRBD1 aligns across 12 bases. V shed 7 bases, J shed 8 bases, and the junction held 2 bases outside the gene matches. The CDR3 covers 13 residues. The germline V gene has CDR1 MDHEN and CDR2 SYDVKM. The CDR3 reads CASKGQGAEKLFF. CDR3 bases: TGTGCCAGCAAGGGACAGGGGGCAGAAAAACTGTTTTTT.

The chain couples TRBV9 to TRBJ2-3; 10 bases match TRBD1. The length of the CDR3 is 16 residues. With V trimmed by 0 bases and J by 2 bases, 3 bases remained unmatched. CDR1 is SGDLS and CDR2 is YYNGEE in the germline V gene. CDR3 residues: CASSVGTGGLTDTQYF. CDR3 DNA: TGTGCCAGCAGCGTAGGGACAGGGGGACTCACAGATACGCAGTATTTT.

The CDR3, as DNA: TGTGCCAGCAGCTTAAGGGGTACATTCTATGGCTACACCTTC. Translating gives CASSLRGTFYGYTF. The chain employs TRBV27 and TRBJ1-2, with a possible D match to TRBD1 (5 bases). Looked up from germline, CDR1 is MNHEY and CDR2 is SMNVEV (reference sequence). This CDR3 has 14 residues. V was cut by 6 bases and J by 4 bases, with 15 bases left in between.

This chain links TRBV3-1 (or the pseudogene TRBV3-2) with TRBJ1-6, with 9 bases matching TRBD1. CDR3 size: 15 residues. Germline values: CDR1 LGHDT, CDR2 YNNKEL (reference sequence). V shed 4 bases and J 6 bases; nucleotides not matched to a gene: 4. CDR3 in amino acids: CASSLGQGLNSPLHF. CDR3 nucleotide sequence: TGTGCCAGCAGCCTGGGACAGGGCCTTAATTCACCCCTCCACTTT.